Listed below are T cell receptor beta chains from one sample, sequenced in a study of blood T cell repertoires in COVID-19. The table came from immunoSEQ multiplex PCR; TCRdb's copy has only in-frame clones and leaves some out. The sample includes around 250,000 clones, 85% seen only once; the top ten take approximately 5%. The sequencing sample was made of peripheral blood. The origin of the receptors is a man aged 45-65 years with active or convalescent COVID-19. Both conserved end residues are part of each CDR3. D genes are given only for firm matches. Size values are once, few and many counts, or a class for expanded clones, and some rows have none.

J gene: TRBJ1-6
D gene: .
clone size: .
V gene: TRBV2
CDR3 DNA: TGTGCCAGCACCGGGCAGGGAATCAATTCACCCCTCCACTTT
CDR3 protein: CASTGQGINSPLHF

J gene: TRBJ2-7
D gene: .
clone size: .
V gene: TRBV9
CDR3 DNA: TGTGCCAGCAGCGTCTTCCAGGGCTTTTCCTACGAGCAGTACTTC
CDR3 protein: CASSVFQGFSYEQYF

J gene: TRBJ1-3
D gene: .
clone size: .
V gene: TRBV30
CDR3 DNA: TGTGCCTGGAGACTGGGGGGGAACACCATATATTTT
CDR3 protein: CAWRLGGNTIYF

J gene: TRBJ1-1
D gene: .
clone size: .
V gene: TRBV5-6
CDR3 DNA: TGTGCCAGCAGCTTGGGGCAAAAGAACACTGAAGCTTTCTTT
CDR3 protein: CASSLGQKNTEAFF

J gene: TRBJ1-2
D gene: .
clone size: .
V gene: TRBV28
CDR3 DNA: TGTGCCAGCAGTCTGGGAGGAATCTATGGCTACACCTTC
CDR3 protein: CASSLGGIYGYTF

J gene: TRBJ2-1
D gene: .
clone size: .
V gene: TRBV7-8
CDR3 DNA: TGTGCCAGCAGCGACAGGTGGGGGTACAATGAGCAGTTCTTC
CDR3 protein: CASSDRWGYNEQFF

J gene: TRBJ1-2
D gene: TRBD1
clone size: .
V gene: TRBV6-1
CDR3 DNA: TGTGCCAGCAGTGAAGCTTGGGACAGGTACTATGGCTACACCTTC
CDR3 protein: CASSEAWDRYYGYTF

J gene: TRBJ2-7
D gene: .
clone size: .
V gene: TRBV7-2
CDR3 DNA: TGTGCCAGCAGCTTAACGTATTTCGGTGATCGCGAGCAGTACTTC
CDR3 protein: CASSLTYFGDREQYF

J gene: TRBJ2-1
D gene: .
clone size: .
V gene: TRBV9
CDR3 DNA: TGTGCCAGCAGCGCTGACGCAGGGGGGTACAATGAGCAGTTCTTC
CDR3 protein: CASSADAGGYNEQFF

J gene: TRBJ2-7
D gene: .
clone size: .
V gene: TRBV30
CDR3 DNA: TGTGCCTGGAGTCCCTCGATGACGGGAGAGGGCTACGAGCAGTACTTC
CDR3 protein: CAWSPSMTGEGYEQYF

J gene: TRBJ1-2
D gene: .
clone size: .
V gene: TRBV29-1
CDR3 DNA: TGCAGCGTTGAAAAGGGGAGGGCCTATGGCTACACCTTC
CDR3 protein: CSVEKGRAYGYTF

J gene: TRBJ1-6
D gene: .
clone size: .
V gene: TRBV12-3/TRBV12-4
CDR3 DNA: TGTGCCAGCAGGGCAGCCGGCGGTTCACCCCTCCACTTT
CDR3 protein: CASRAAGGSPLHF

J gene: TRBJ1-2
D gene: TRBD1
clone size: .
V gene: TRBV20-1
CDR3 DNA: TGCAGTGCTAGTTCCGGGACAGGGTCGATGGAGTATGGCTACACCTTC
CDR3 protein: CSASSGTGSMEYGYTF

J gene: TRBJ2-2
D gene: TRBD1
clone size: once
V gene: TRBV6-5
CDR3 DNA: TGTGAGGGGGCGACCGACACCGGGGAGCTGTTTTTT
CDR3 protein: CEGATDTGELFF

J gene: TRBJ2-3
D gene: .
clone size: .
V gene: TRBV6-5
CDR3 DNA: TGTGCCGGGCGATTCCGTAACACAGATACGCAGTATTTT
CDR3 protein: CAGRFRNTDTQYF

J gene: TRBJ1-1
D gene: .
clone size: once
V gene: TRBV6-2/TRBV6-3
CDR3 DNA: TGTGCCAGCAGTTACTCGATGGGGGCTTTGAACACTGAAGCTTTCTTT
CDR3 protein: CASSYSMGALNTEAFF

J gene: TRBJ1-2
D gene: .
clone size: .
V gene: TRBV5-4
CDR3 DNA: TGTGCCAGCAGCTTGGGGGGGGATGGCTACACCTTC
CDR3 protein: CASSLGGDGYTF

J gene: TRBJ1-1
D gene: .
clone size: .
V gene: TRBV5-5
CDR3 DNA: TGTGCCAGCAGCGTCCTCGGGGTTGACACTGAAGCTTTCTTT
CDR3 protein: CASSVLGVDTEAFF

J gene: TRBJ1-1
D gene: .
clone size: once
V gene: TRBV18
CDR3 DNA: TGTGCCAGCTCACCACCGAACAGGCCTTCCACTGAAGCTTTCTTT
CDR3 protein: CASSPPNRPSTEAFF

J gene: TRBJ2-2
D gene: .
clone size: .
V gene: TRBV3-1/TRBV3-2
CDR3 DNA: TGTGCCACCAAAGGGGACGGGGAGCTGTTTTTT
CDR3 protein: CATKGDGELFF

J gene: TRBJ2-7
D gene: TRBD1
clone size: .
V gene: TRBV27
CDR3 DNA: TGTGCCAGCAGTTTTACAGGGGGCGGCTACGAGCAGTACTTC
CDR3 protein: CASSFTGGGYEQYF

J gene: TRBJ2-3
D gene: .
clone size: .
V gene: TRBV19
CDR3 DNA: TGTGCCAGTAGTATAGCGGGAGCCGCCTCAGATACGCAGTATTTT
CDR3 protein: CASSIAGAASDTQYF

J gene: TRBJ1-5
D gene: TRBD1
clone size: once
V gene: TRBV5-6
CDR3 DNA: TGTGCCAGCAGCCGCTACAGGGGGCTAGGGCAGCCCCAGCATTTT
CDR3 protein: CASSRYRGLGQPQHF

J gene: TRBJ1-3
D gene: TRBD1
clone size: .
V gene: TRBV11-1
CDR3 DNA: TGTGCCAGCAGCTCCAGGGACAGCTCTGGAAACACCATATATTTT
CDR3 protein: CASSSRDSSGNTIYF

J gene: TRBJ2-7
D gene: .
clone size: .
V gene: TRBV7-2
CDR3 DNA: TGTGCCAGCAGCTCCCCGAGCTCCTACGAGCAGTACTTC
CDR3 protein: CASSSPSSYEQYF

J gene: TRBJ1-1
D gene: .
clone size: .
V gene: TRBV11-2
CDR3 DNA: TGTGCCAGCAGCTTATCCATCCGCAGTGAAGCTTTCTTT
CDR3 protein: CASSLSIRSEAFF

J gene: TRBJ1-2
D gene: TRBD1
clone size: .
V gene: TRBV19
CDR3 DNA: TGTGCCAGTAGCCACAGGGGGGCGGTTGGCTACACCTTC
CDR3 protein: CASSHRGAVGYTF

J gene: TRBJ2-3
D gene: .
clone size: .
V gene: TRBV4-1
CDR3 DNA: TGCGCCAGCAGCCCTTTTCCCGGGAATCCTAGCACAGATACGCAGTATTTT
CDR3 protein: CASSPFPGNPSTDTQYF